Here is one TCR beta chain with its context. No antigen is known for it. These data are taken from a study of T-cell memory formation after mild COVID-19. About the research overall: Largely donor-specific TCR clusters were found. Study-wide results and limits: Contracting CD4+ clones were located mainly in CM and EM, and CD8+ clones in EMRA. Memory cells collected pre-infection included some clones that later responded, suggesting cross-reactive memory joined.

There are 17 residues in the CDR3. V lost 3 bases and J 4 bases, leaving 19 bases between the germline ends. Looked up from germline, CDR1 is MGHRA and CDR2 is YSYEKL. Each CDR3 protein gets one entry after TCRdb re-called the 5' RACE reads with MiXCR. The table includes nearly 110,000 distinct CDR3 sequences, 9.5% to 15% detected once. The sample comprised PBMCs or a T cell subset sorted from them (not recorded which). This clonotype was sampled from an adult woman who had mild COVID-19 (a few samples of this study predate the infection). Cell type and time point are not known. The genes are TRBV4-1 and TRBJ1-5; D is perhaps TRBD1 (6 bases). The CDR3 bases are TGCGCCAGCAGCCACAAGATAGGTGGCACAGGGAATCAGCCCCAGCATTTT. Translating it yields CASSHKIGGTGNQPQHF.